Listed below are T cell receptor beta chains from one sample, sequenced in a study of blood T cell repertoires in COVID-19. Sequencing was performed with immunoSEQ multiplex PCR; in TCRdb, only in-frame clones are kept and a portion is missing. The sample gives roughly 350,000 clones, more than 85% of which show up once; around 18% is in the top ten. Material: PBMCs or T cells enriched from blood (not recorded which). The source of these receptors is a woman younger than 45 who had recovered from COVID-19. CDR3s include the opening cysteine and the closing phenylalanine or tryptophan. Each record gives: V gene, J gene, D gene, clone size, CDR3 DNA, CDR3 protein. The D gene is left open where the match is weak. Clone size is stated in some rows and not others, as once, few, many or a class when expanded.

V: TRBV7-2
J: TRBJ1-6
D: TRBD1
size: .
DNA: TGTGCCAGCAGCTTCAGGACAGGGGCTTATAATTCACCCCTCCACTTT
CDR3: CASSFRTGAYNSPLHF

V: TRBV11-2
J: TRBJ2-6
D: .
size: once
DNA: TGTGCCAGCAGCACGGGGGGGGCCAACGTCCTGACTTTC
CDR3: CASSTGGANVLTF

V: TRBV24-1
J: TRBJ1-1
D: TRBD1
size: .
DNA: TGTGCCACCAGTGCCACGACAGGGGGAGACACTGAAGCTTTCTTT
CDR3: CATSATTGGDTEAFF

V: TRBV28
J: TRBJ2-3
D: .
size: .
DNA: TGTGCCAGCAGTGAGGGCATCTTGAAGAGAGATACGCAGTATTTT
CDR3: CASSEGILKRDTQYF

V: TRBV7-2
J: TRBJ2-7
D: .
size: .
DNA: TGTGCCAGCAGCTTGAGGAACGAGCAGTACTTC
CDR3: CASSLRNEQYF

V: TRBV28
J: TRBJ2-7
D: .
size: .
DNA: TGTGCCAGCAGTTTATCGCCCCAGGGGCCCTACGAGCAGTACTTC
CDR3: CASSLSPQGPYEQYF

V: TRBV28
J: TRBJ1-1
D: .
size: .
DNA: TGTGCCAGCAGTTTATGGCAGGGAAGGACTGAAGCTTTCTTT
CDR3: CASSLWQGRTEAFF

V: TRBV14
J: TRBJ1-2
D: .
size: once
DNA: TGTGCCAGCCGGAGAGGAATCGGCTATGGCTACACCTTC
CDR3: CASRRGIGYGYTF

V: TRBV4-1
J: TRBJ1-2
D: TRBD1
size: few
DNA: TGCGCCAGCAGCCAAGAATTCTGGGACAGTAACTATGGCTACACCTTC
CDR3: CASSQEFWDSNYGYTF

V: TRBV27
J: TRBJ2-3
D: .
size: .
DNA: TGTGCCAGCAGTAGAGGTCTTGTTGATACGCAGTATTTT
CDR3: CASSRGLVDTQYF

V: TRBV5-1
J: TRBJ2-1
D: TRBD2
size: .
DNA: TGCGCCAGCAGTAGCGGGAGCTCCTACAATGAGCAGTTCTTC
CDR3: CASSSGSSYNEQFF

V: TRBV6-2/TRBV6-3
J: TRBJ2-4
D: TRBD1
size: .
DNA: TGTGCCAGCAGTTACAGACCCGGGACAGGGGTTTTGGGCAAAAACATTCAGTACTTC
CDR3: CASSYRPGTGVLGKNIQYF

V: TRBV28
J: TRBJ1-2
D: .
size: few
DNA: TGTGCCAGCAGTGCTACCCCGCGGGGGAATGGCTACACCTTC
CDR3: CASSATPRGNGYTF

V: TRBV7-8
J: TRBJ1-5
D: .
size: .
DNA: TGTGCCAGCAGCTTAGTAGTCTATAGCAATCAGCCCCAGCATTTT
CDR3: CASSLVVYSNQPQHF

V: TRBV15
J: TRBJ2-2
D: .
size: .
DNA: TGTGCCACCAGCAGAGTCTCACAGGGCGGCGGGGAGCTGTTTTTT
CDR3: CATSRVSQGGGELFF

V: TRBV27
J: TRBJ1-6
D: .
size: .
DNA: TGTGCCAGCAGCCTAAAACCCTCCTATAATTCACCCCTCCACTTT
CDR3: CASSLKPSYNSPLHF

V: TRBV3-1/TRBV3-2
J: TRBJ1-4
D: .
size: .
DNA: TGTGCCAGCAGCCAAGCAGGGTATCAGAATGAAAAACTGTTTTTT
CDR3: CASSQAGYQNEKLFF

V: TRBV5-4
J: TRBJ2-1
D: TRBD1
size: .
DNA: TGTGCCAGCAGCTTCGGACAGGGGGCGCCGTACTACAATGAGCAGTTCTTC
CDR3: CASSFGQGAPYYNEQFF

V: TRBV5-1
J: TRBJ1-6
D: TRBD1
size: .
DNA: TGCGCCAGCAGCTTGGCCGGGACAGGCTGGCGTTCACCCCTCCACTTT
CDR3: CASSLAGTGWRSPLHF

V: TRBV6-5
J: TRBJ1-5
D: .
size: .
DNA: TGTGCCACCCGCCGGGATAGCAATCAGCCCCAGCATTTT
CDR3: CATRRDSNQPQHF

V: TRBV11-3
J: TRBJ1-1
D: .
size: .
DNA: TGTGCCAGCAGCCAAAACAATCTACGGGGCACTGAAGCTTTCTTT
CDR3: CASSQNNLRGTEAFF

V: TRBV7-9
J: TRBJ2-3
D: .
size: once
DNA: TGTGCCAGCAGCTTAGGGCCTGGCACAGATACGCAGTATTTT
CDR3: CASSLGPGTDTQYF

V: TRBV27
J: TRBJ1-2
D: TRBD1
size: .
DNA: TGTGCCAGCAGTTTCCGAGGGGGCACTGGCTACACCTTC
CDR3: CASSFRGGTGYTF

V: TRBV3-1/TRBV3-2
J: TRBJ2-1
D: .
size: .
DNA: TGTGCCAGCAGCCCGGGACTCCGGAGAAACAATGAGCAGTTCTTC
CDR3: CASSPGLRRNNEQFF

V: TRBV9
J: TRBJ1-4
D: .
size: .
DNA: TGTGCCAGCAGCGGGGGAGGGATAACTAATGAAAAACTGTTTTTT
CDR3: CASSGGGITNEKLFF

V: TRBV27
J: TRBJ1-4
D: .
size: .
DNA: TGTGCCAGCAGGTCCGTTAATGAAAAACTGTTTTTT
CDR3: CASRSVNEKLFF

V: TRBV6-5
J: TRBJ2-2
D: TRBD2
size: .
DNA: TGTGCCAGCAGGACGGGACTAGCCGACACCGGGGAGCTGTTTTTT
CDR3: CASRTGLADTGELFF

V: TRBV30
J: TRBJ1-1
D: .
size: .
DNA: TGTGCCTGGAGTGTACTATTGGGCACTGAAGCTTTCTTT
CDR3: CAWSVLLGTEAFF

V: TRBV2
J: TRBJ2-1
D: TRBD2
size: .
DNA: TGTGCCAGCAGTGTTGTGGGACTAGCGGCCCTTAGGAATGAGCAGTTCTTC
CDR3: CASSVVGLAALRNEQFF

V: TRBV4-1
J: TRBJ2-1
D: .
size: .
DNA: TGCGCCAGCAGCCAACCAGGACTTTACAATGAGCAGTTCTTC
CDR3: CASSQPGLYNEQFF

V: TRBV10-3
J: TRBJ2-2
D: TRBD1
size: .
DNA: TGTGCCATCAGTGAGTTTGGGACAGGGAACACCGGGGAGCTGTTTTTT
CDR3: CAISEFGTGNTGELFF

V: TRBV7-9
J: TRBJ1-2
D: .
size: .
DNA: TGTGCCAGCAGCTTATGGCGGCAGGGTAATGGCTACACCTTC
CDR3: CASSLWRQGNGYTF

V: TRBV28
J: TRBJ1-5
D: TRBD1
size: once
DNA: TGTGCCAGCAGTTTTCGGACAGGAGGGGGTCAGCCCCAGCATTTT
CDR3: CASSFRTGGGQPQHF